This T cell receptor (beta chain) appears in the sequencing data of a study of technical replicates of blood from several donors. The CDR3 is 15 amino acids. The ends were cut back, 0 bases at V and 4 bases at J, with 13 bases in the middle. Germline CDR1 is SGDLS and CDR2 is YYNGEE. Sequencing used immunoSEQ multiplex PCR; TCRdb keeps in-frame clones, though not all of them. The sample contains over 10,000 clones, just under 95% of which appear only once. This clonotype was obtained from a human donor in good health. The chain combines TRBV9 with TRBJ1-2, with D possibly TRBD1 on 6 matching bases. Material: PBMCs. CDR3 loop: CASSVGGGGFYGYTF. Here the CDR3 DNA reads TGTGCCAGCAGCGTAGGCGGGGGCGGATTCTATGGCTACACCTTC.